Below, 29 T cell receptor beta chains from the same sample are listed, as sequenced in a study of CD8 T cells in Susac syndrome. A quantity of roughly 0.5 to 1 ug RNA underwent reverse transcription using random hexamers. TCRdb re-analysed the immunoSEQ multiplex PCR reads in MiXCR, keeping a single row per CDR3 protein. The sample holds about 80,000 distinct CDR3 sequences, 94% seen once. The sample was CD8+ T cells from PBMCs. Every receptor here comes from a human donor with Susac syndrome.

CDR3 in amino acids: CASSQEGLAGGTDTQYF. CDR3 sequence (DNA): TGTGCCAGCAGCCAAGAAGGACTAGCGGGGGGCACAGATACGCAGTATTTT. The chain recombines TRBV3-1 with TRBJ2-3, with TRBD2 identical over 13 bases. The CDR3 totals 17 residues. CDR1 LGHDT and CDR2 YNNKEL come from the germline V gene (reference sequence). With V trimmed by 0 bases and J by 1 base, 1 base remained unmatched.

The rearrangement joins TRBV13 to TRBJ2-5, with TRBD1 matching over 10 bases. V was clipped by 4 bases and J by 4 bases; unmatched bases: 6. This CDR3 contains 15 residues. Germline CDR1 PRHDT, CDR2 FYEKMQ (reference sequence). CDR3 amino acids: CASSSSRDRGETQYF. CDR3 nucleotides: TGTGCCAGCAGCTCAAGCCGGGACAGGGGAGAGACCCAGTACTTC.

The chain recombines TRBV29-1 with TRBJ2-7; TRBD1 might be the D (5 bases). With 7 bases removed from V and 5 bases from J, the gap between germline ends came to 15 bases. The length of the CDR3 is 12 residues. Germline V gene sequence: CDR1 SQVTM, CDR2 ANQGSEA. CDR3 sequence (DNA): TGCAGCGCTTGGGGCGCAGAAGACGAGCAGTACTTC. Translation: CSAWGAEDEQYF.

In this sample, this clonotype turned up a few times. J is TRBJ2-5 and V is TRBV6-5; 10 positions agree with TRBD1. This CDR3 comprises 14 residues. Germline CDR1 MNHEY, CDR2 SVGAGI. After removal of 5 bases from V and 5 bases from J, the junction contained 5 bases not matched to a gene. CDR3 sequence reads: CASSPGQGRETQYF. The CDR3 region has the DNA TGTGCCAGCAGTCCGGGACAGGGGAGGGAGACCCAGTACTTC.

The chain combines TRBV27 with TRBJ2-1; 9 positions match TRBD1. The CDR3 is 16 residues long. Trimming at V came to 2 bases and at J to 0 bases, leaving 2 bases not matched to a gene. Germline CDR1 and CDR2: MNHEY and SMNVEV (reference sequence). The CDR3 sequence: CASSLGTGSSYNEQFF. The CDR3, as DNA: TGTGCCAGCAGTTTAGGGACAGGGAGCTCCTACAATGAGCAGTTCTTC.

The chain employs TRBV12-3 or TRBV12-4 and TRBJ2-5; no reliable D call. The V gene lost 3 bases and the J gene lost 1 base, with 6 bases spanning the gap. This CDR3 region has 13 residues. CDR3 amino acids: CASSFGFQETQYF. The CDR3 nucleotides are TGTGCCAGCAGTTTTGGCTTCCAAGAGACCCAGTACTTC.

The chain links TRBV12-5 to TRBJ2-4; the match to TRBD1 covers 7 bases. CDR3 length: 16 amino acids. The V and J ends lost 0 bases and 14 bases, in that order; junction bases with no gene match: 16. Germline V lookup: CDR1 LGHNT, CDR2 FRNRAP. In nucleotides, the CDR3 is TGTGCTAGTGGTTTGGTTGGAGTCAGGAGAGGACAGGAGAAGTACTTC. Translating it yields CASGLVGVRRGQEKYF.

The chain employs TRBV3-1 and TRBJ2-5; D is uncertain. The germline CDR1 and CDR2 sequences are LGHDT and YNNKEL (reference sequence). The CDR3 length is 15 residues. V was trimmed by 3 bases and J by 0 bases, leaving 11 bases between them. This chain's CDR3 is CASSQSPSDQETQYF. CDR3 in DNA: TGTGCCAGCAGCCAGTCGCCTAGTGACCAAGAGACCCAGTACTTC.

The chain combines TRBV24-1 with TRBJ1-2, with D unresolved. The germline gives CDR1 KGHDR, CDR2 SFDVKD. CDR3 length equals 11 residues. V dropped 9 bases and J dropped 2 bases, with 6 bases sitting between them. The DNA of the CDR3 is TGTGCCACCGGGAACAACTATGGCTACACCTTC. Translation gives CATGNNYGYTF.

This sequence joins TRBV20-1 and TRBJ2-5; 9 bases are a match to TRBD1. The germline V gene encodes CDR1 DFQATT and CDR2 SNEGSKA (reference sequence). Trimming removed 0 bases from V and 5 bases from J; junction bases left unmatched: 10. The CDR3 runs 16 residues. CDR3 amino acids: CSARDLGTGRQETQYF. DNA of the CDR3: TGCAGTGCTAGAGATCTGGGGACAGGGCGACAGGAGACCCAGTACTTC.

The V call is TRBV2, the J call TRBJ1-1; D is ambiguous. Germline CDR1 is SNHLY and CDR2 is FYNNEI. This CDR3 comprises 10 residues. Trimming stripped 8 bases from V and 8 bases from J, with 9 bases between. The chain's CDR3 is CASVLGEAFF. CDR3 sequence (DNA): TGTGCCAGCGTTCTAGGGGAAGCTTTCTTT.

The chain combines TRBV5-6 with TRBJ1-5, with 7 bases matching TRBD1. The V and J ends lost 4 bases and 8 bases, in that order; junction bases with no gene match: 6. This CDR3 comprises 13 residues. Germline CDR1 SGHDT, CDR2 YYEEEE. The chain's CDR3 is CASSEGQFEPQHF. The CDR3 nucleotides read TGTGCCAGCAGCGAGGGACAGTTTGAGCCCCAGCATTTT.

This chain joins TRBV2 and TRBJ2-7, with a weak D call TRBD1 (6 bases). Per germline, CDR1 SNHLY and CDR2 FYNNEI. The CDR3 consists of 14 residues. With 6 bases removed from V and 2 bases from J, the gap between germline ends came to 14 bases. In DNA, the CDR3 is TGTGCCAGCAGCGAATGGACAGAGGCCTACGAGCAGTACTTC. It is translated as CASSEWTEAYEQYF.

The V gene is TRBV2, the J gene TRBJ1-4; D gene uncertain. Germline V lookup: CDR1 SNHLY, CDR2 FYNNEI. There are 13 residues in the CDR3. Trimming stripped 1 base from V and 8 bases from J, with 8 bases between. The CDR3 reads CASSEDPGEKLFF. CDR3 DNA sequence: TGTGCCAGCAGTGAAGACCCGGGCGAAAAACTGTTTTTT.

The chain combines TRBV18 with TRBJ2-1; D unclear. The CDR3 has 14 amino acids. The germline V gene encodes CDR1 KGHSH and CDR2 LQKENI. V gave up 2 bases and J gave up 8 bases, with 13 bases separating them. The DNA of the CDR3 is TGTGCCAGCTCACCAGCCCCCGAGTTGGATGAGCAGTTCTTC. It codes for CASSPAPELDEQFF.

J is TRBJ1-2 and V is TRBV12-3 or TRBV12-4, with D hard to call. V was pared by 1 base and J by 4 bases, with 10 bases between. The length of the CDR3 is 14 residues. CDR3 protein: CASSLVGGSYGYTF. CDR3 coding DNA: TGTGCCAGCAGTTTAGTGGGTGGGAGCTATGGCTACACCTTC.

The V call is TRBV4-1, the J call TRBJ2-1; the match to TRBD1 covers 8 bases. With V trimmed by 4 bases and J by 7 bases, 9 bases remained unmatched. The CDR3 extends over 15 amino acids. Germline V CDR1 and CDR2: MGHRA, YSYEKL. The CDR3 loop reads CASSRRQGTTNEQFF. CDR3 DNA: TGCGCCAGCAGCCGACGACAGGGGACGACGAATGAGCAGTTCTTC.

This rearrangement joins TRBV6-2 or TRBV6-3 to TRBJ1-1; D is perhaps TRBD1 (6 bases). CDR1 is MNHEY and CDR2 is SVGEGT in the germline V gene. With 8 bases removed from V and 1 base from J, the gap between germline ends came to 8 bases. This CDR3 comprises 12 residues. CDR3 in amino acids: CASPQGNTEAFF. The CDR3 DNA reads as TGTGCCAGCCCACAGGGGAACACTGAAGCTTTCTTT.

This chain joins TRBV29-1 and TRBJ2-2; 10 bases fit TRBD1. Per the germline V gene, CDR1 is SQVTM and CDR2 is ANQGSEA. The CDR3 spans 17 residues. J lost 7 bases, V lost 3 bases, and 14 bases had no gene match. CDR3 region: CSVDMYGTGDSGGELFF. The CDR3 DNA reads TGCAGCGTTGATATGTACGGGACAGGGGATTCTGGCGGGGAGCTGTTTTTT.

V gene TRBV6-5 combines with J gene TRBJ1-2; possibly TRBD1 for D (5 bases). V was clipped by 4 bases and J by 6 bases, with 12 bases between them. Germline V gene lookup returns CDR1 MNHEY and CDR2 SVGAGI. The CDR3 has 13 amino acids. The CDR3 bases are TGTGCCAGCAGTTTGGGGGAATCTGATGGCTACACCTTC. As protein: CASSLGESDGYTF.

The V call is TRBV27, the J call TRBJ2-1; D remains ambiguous. Germline lookup yields CDR1 MNHEY and CDR2 SMNVEV (reference sequence). The V and J ends lost 0 bases and 5 bases respectively, with 5 bases between them. The CDR3 length is 13 residues. Here the CDR3 reads CASSLSPNNEQFF. The CDR3 bases are TGTGCCAGCAGTTTATCCCCAAACAATGAGCAGTTCTTC.

The rearrangement joins TRBV27 to TRBJ2-7; D gene ambiguous. The germline CDR1 and CDR2 sequences are MNHEY and SMNVEV (reference sequence). This CDR3 has 11 amino acids. V was cut by 4 bases and J by 7 bases, with 8 bases left in between. CDR3 residues: CASSSRLEQYF. The DNA of the CDR3 is TGTGCCAGCAGTTCACGATTGGAGCAGTACTTC.

DNA of the CDR3: TGTGCCAGCAGCTTAGAAGCTAATGAAAAACTGTTTTTT. Encoded protein: CASSLEANEKLFF. This chain joins TRBV13 and TRBJ1-4; D uncertain. The CDR3 consists of 13 residues. V gave up 1 base and J gave up 3 bases, with 3 bases separating them. Germline CDR1 PRHDT, CDR2 FYEKMQ (reference sequence).

The rearrangement joins TRBV6-2 or TRBV6-3 to TRBJ2-1; tentative D call: TRBD1 (6 bases). The length of the CDR3 is 15 residues. V gave up 2 bases and J gave up 4 bases, with 12 bases separating them. The germline V gene encodes CDR1 MNHEY and CDR2 SVGEGT. CDR3: CASSYEQGSYNEQFF. The CDR3 DNA reads as TGTGCCAGCAGTTACGAACAGGGAAGTTACAATGAGCAGTTCTTC.

The V call is TRBV5-6, the J call TRBJ2-5; D gene ambiguous. V lost 0 bases, J lost 2 bases, and 8 bases lay in between. Germline CDR1 is SGHDT and CDR2 is YYEEEE. The CDR3 is 14 amino acids. The CDR3 region has the DNA TGTGCCAGCAGCTTGGTACCGCGGCAAGAGACCCAGTACTTC. Translation gives CASSLVPRQETQYF. Filled out from reference TRBV5-6 and TRBJ2-5, the complete variable domain reads DAGVTQSPTHLIKTRGQQVTLRCSPKSGHDTVSWYQQALGQGPQFIFQYYEEEERQRGNFPDRFSGHQFPNYSSELNVNALLLGDSALYLCASSLVPRQETQYFGPGTRLLVL.

V and J are TRBV4-2 and TRBJ2-1; 7 bases line up with TRBD2. The germline gives CDR1 LGHNA, CDR2 YNFKEQ. V gave up 1 base and J gave up 9 bases; unmatched junction bases: 12. The CDR3 consists of 16 residues. The CDR3 loop reads CASSQGGGVPIVEQFF. CDR3 nucleotide sequence: TGTGCCAGCAGCCAAGGGGGGGGTGTCCCGATCGTTGAGCAGTTCTTC.

V usage is TRBV2 and J usage is TRBJ1-5, with D maybe TRBD1 (5 bases). The germline gives CDR1 SNHLY, CDR2 FYNNEI. The CDR3 extends over 14 amino acids. V dropped 3 bases and J dropped 9 bases, with 15 bases sitting between them. CDR3 region: CASSEGEGSVPQHF. CDR3 DNA sequence: TGTGCCAGCAGTGAGGGGGAGGGTTCGGTGCCCCAGCATTTT.

The chain carries TRBV23-1 and TRBJ2-1; D uncertain. TRBV23-1 is identified as an open reading frame with a role that is uncertain. Trimming pared 4 bases from V and 5 bases from J, leaving 6 bases between. This CDR3 has 12 amino acids. The CDR3 here is CASSRDNNEQFF. CDR3 DNA: TGCGCCAGCAGTCGGGATAACAATGAGCAGTTCTTC.

V is TRBV7-9 and J is TRBJ2-5; D gene ambiguous. V gave up 5 bases and J gave up 1 base, with 11 bases separating them. Germline V gives CDR1 SEHNR, CDR2 FQNEAQ (reference sequence). The CDR3 is 14 residues long. In DNA form, the CDR3 reads TGTGCCAGCAGCCCCTTGGGAAGCCAAGAGACCCAGTACTTC. It encodes CASSPLGSQETQYF.